This TCR beta chain was sequenced during a study of control samples from healthy donors and cancer patients. Assay: immunoSEQ multiplex PCR; the TCRdb copy retains only in-frame clones and omits some. This sample has around 55,000 clones, with 88% found just once. The CDR3 has 14 residues. Trimming took 3 bases from V and 8 from J, leaving 13 bases between them. Germline assignment: CDR1 MNHEY and CDR2 SVGAGI. The sequencing input was blood. This sequence joins TRBV6-5 and TRBJ1-4; D gene unclear. This clonotype originated in a man aged 45-60 years in good health. The CDR3 spells CASSYSGPAEKLFF. Here the CDR3 DNA reads TGTGCCAGCAGTTATTCAGGCCCCGCCGAAAAACTGTTTTTT.